This T cell receptor beta chain appears in the sequencing data of a study of T-cell memory formation after mild COVID-19. On the study more broadly: Most TCR clusters belonged to a single donor.

The TCR alpha and TCR beta cDNA libraries, bearing sample barcodes and UMIs, were generated by 5'RACE using constant-segment primers. Each CDR3 protein gets one entry after TCRdb re-called the 5' RACE reads with MiXCR. The sample lists around 390,000 distinct CDR3 sequences, around a sixth seen once, with about 22% in the top ten. There are 17 residues in the CDR3. J gave up 3 bases and V 2 bases, and 9 bases lay outside the gene matches. The clonotype comes from a man younger than 30 who had mild COVID-19 (a few samples of this study predate the infection). Cell type and time point are not known. This chain uses TRBV12-3 or TRBV12-4 with TRBJ1-3, with 8 nucleotides matching TRBD1. Sequencing input: PBMCs or a T cell subset sorted from them (not recorded which). Written as DNA, the CDR3 is TGTGCCAGCAGTTTATATTCGCAGGGGGCTTTTGGAAACACCATATATTTT. Its translation is CASSLYSQGAFGNTIYF.